These 10 T cell receptor beta chains originate from one sample sequenced in a study of blood T cell repertoires in COVID-19. TCRdb keeps only in-frame clones here, not all; method: immunoSEQ multiplex PCR. The table lists 180,000 or so clones, 80% to 90% of them singletons. Input material: peripheral blood. These receptors were taken from a man aged 55 to 70 with acute or convalescent COVID-19.

The chain employs TRBV5-1 and TRBJ1-6, with a tentative D call TRBD1 (6 bases). This CDR3 contains 14 residues. Germline V lookup: CDR1 SGHRS, CDR2 YFSETQ. Trimming removed 0 bases at V and 8 bases at J, with 9 bases between. CDR3 loop: CASSLGDTYSPLHF. CDR3 nucleotides: TGCGCCAGCAGCTTGGGGGACACGTATTCACCCCTCCACTTT.

The gene calls are TRBV7-2 and TRBJ1-2, with a weak D call TRBD1 (5 bases). V was shortened by 5 bases and J by 4 bases, with 23 bases between the two germline ends. This CDR3 has 17 residues. Per germline, CDR1 SGHTA and CDR2 FQGNSA. The CDR3 here is CASSPNVGVWVSYGYTF. CDR3 DNA: TGTGCCAGCAGCCCCAACGTAGGGGTCTGGGTCTCCTATGGCTACACCTTC.

This clone was recorded a few times. J is TRBJ1-5 and V is TRBV11-2; 8 bases match TRBD1. Germline CDR1 reads SGHAT; CDR2 reads FQNNGV. This CDR3 has 15 residues. V lost 5 bases and J lost 7; bases outside the gene matches: 10. This CDR3 is CASSALQGVGQPQHF. CDR3 coding DNA: TGTGCCAGCAGCGCGTTACAGGGGGTAGGGCAGCCCCAGCATTTT.

Only one count was recorded for this clone. This chain joins TRBV7-8 and TRBJ2-5; TRBD1 matches 8 bases. With 4 bases clipped from V and 3 bases from J, the junction kept 10 bases outside the gene matches. The CDR3 has 16 residues. Germline V gene sequence: CDR1 SGHVS, CDR2 FQNEAQ. The chain's CDR3 is CASSSLPGTGEETQYF. As DNA, the CDR3 is TGTGCCAGCAGCTCACTACCCGGGACAGGAGAAGAGACCCAGTACTTC.

V and J are TRBV24-1 and TRBJ1-2; D not resolved. This CDR3 comprises 12 residues. V dropped 9 bases and J dropped 3 bases, with 10 bases sitting between them. The germline V gene has CDR1 KGHDR and CDR2 SFDVKD. CDR3 in amino acids: CATSGMDYGYTF. The CDR3, as DNA: TGTGCCACCTCCGGGATGGACTATGGCTACACCTTC.

This clone was seen once. The CDR3 loop is CASNLGGSNEKLFF. The CDR3, as DNA: TGTGCCAGCAACTTGGGAGGGTCTAATGAAAAACTGTTTTTT. The chain employs TRBV7-9 and TRBJ1-4; no clear D. The V gene's germline CDR1 is SEHNR and CDR2 FQNEAQ (reference sequence). The CDR3 is 14 residues long. V shed 7 bases and J shed 3 bases, with 12 bases lying between them.

The chain joins TRBV27 to TRBJ1-4, with D maybe TRBD1 (5 bases). The CDR3 is 12 amino acids. Trimming took off 3 bases at V and 7 bases at J, with 6 bases between the two ends. Germline CDR1 MNHEY, CDR2 SMNVEV (reference sequence). The CDR3 region has the DNA TGTGCCAGCAGTTTGGGGGGTGAAAAACTGTTTTTT. The encoded protein is CASSLGGEKLFF.

The chain recombines TRBV7-9 with TRBJ2-4, with D possibly TRBD2 on 5 matching bases. Germline V gene lookup returns CDR1 SEHNR and CDR2 FQNEAQ (reference sequence). The ends were cut back, 5 bases at V and 4 bases at J, with 15 bases in the middle. CDR3 length equals 15 residues. The CDR3 protein is CASSPAGILKNIQYF. CDR3 sequence (DNA): TGTGCCAGCAGCCCCGCCGGGATCCTTAAAAACATTCAGTACTTC.

This chain's CDR3 is CASRRRGSTDTQYF. DNA for the CDR3: TGTGCCAGCAGACGACGGGGAAGCACAGATACGCAGTATTTT. The chain carries TRBV27 and TRBJ2-3; D may be TRBD2 (5 bases). The CDR3 consists of 14 residues. The V gene's germline CDR1 is MNHEY and CDR2 SMNVEV (reference sequence). Trimming stripped 6 bases from V and 0 bases from J, with 10 bases between.

J is TRBJ1-1 and V is TRBV7-6, with D perhaps matching TRBD1 (5 bases). Trimming cost V 1 base and J 3 bases, with 6 bases left between them. The germline CDR1 and CDR2 sequences are SGHVS and FNYEAQ. The CDR3 consists of 13 residues. CDR3 protein: CASSLGGDTEAFF. The CDR3 bases are TGTGCCAGCAGCTTAGGGGGGGACACTGAAGCTTTCTTT.